The present T cell receptor beta chain was sequenced within a study of siplizumab effects on memory and regulatory T cells. Overall study findings and caveats: For mappable alloreactive CD4+ clones, the mean Treg-derived fraction was 68.8% with siplizumab and 25% to 30% in controls.

A word on this clone: What it binds is not known.

The CDR3 sequence is 16 residues long. Germline lookup yields CDR1 SNHLY and CDR2 FYNNEI. After removal of 3 bases from V and 4 bases from J, the junction contained 9 bases not matched to a gene. TCRdb's table, derived via immunoSEQ multiplex PCR, lists solely in-frame clones and lacks some. The sample records fewer than 45,000 clones, around 90% being singletons. The genes are TRBV2 and TRBJ1-3; 7 bases match TRBD1. The specimen sequenced was naive CD4+ T cells sorted from blood. The TCR was taken from a human donor in good health. The CDR3 is CASSEIGGVGGNTIYF. Here the CDR3 DNA reads TGTGCCAGCAGTGAGATAGGGGGCGTGGGAGGAAACACCATATATTTT.